A selection of T cell receptor beta chains follows, all from one sample in a study of identical twins. TCRdb passed the 5' RACE reads through MiXCR, listing each CDR3 protein once. The repertoire holds hundreds of thousands of distinct CDR3 sequences, with about a fifth as singletons. Separately, the same data were catalogued under a study of yellow fever vaccine responses in identical twins.

Material for sequencing was CD4+ T cells sorted from blood. These TCRs come from a woman under 30 in good health. Both conserved end residues are part of each CDR3. A D gene is named only where the DNA matches it firmly. Rows may omit the clone size; those that give it use once, few, many or a size class.

V gene	J gene	clone size	D gene	CDR3 DNA	CDR3 protein
TRBV11-3	TRBJ2-1	NA	TRBD2	TGTGCCAGCAGCTTAGGGGGACTTCGGGGACTAGCGGGAGCGAGCTCCTACAATGAGCAGTTCTTC	CASSLGGLRGLAGASSYNEQFF
TRBV7-3	TRBJ2-1	NA	TRBD2	TGTGCCAGCAGCCCCCCGGGACTAGCCCCGATCTTC	CASSPPGLAPIF
TRBV4-1	TRBJ2-3	NA	TRBD1	TGCGCCAGCAGCCAAACAGGGGGTAGGGATACGCAGTATTTT	CASSQTGGRDTQYF
TRBV6-1	TRBJ2-1	NA	TRBD1	TGTGCCAGCAGTGGACAGGGGGCAGGTTCTGGGTGGCAGTTCTTC	CASSGQGAGSGWQFF
TRBV24-1	TRBJ1-1	NA	NA	TGTGCCACCAGTGAAACTAAACAGGGAGGTTGGACTGAAGCTTTCTTT	CATSETKQGGWTEAFF
TRBV29-1	TRBJ2-4	NA	NA	TGCAGCGCCGGGGGGCGGGGGTCAACCAAAAACATTCAGTACTTC	CSAGGRGSTKNIQYF
TRBV5-1	TRBJ2-5	NA	NA	TGCGCCAGCACCACCCACGGGGGGCTCCAAGAGACCCAGTACTTC	CASTTHGGLQETQYF
TRBV6-1	TRBJ1-4	few	NA	TGTGCCAGCAGCTCGGGGGCAACTAATGAAAAACTGTTTTTT	CASSSGATNEKLFF
TRBV14	TRBJ2-7	few	NA	TGTGCCAGTGGACTACCCTACGAGCAGTACTTC	CASGLPYEQYF
TRBV4-2	TRBJ2-3	few	NA	TGTGCCAGCAGCCTGTCTTTTGCGACCGAGGGTGATACGCAGTATTTT	CASSLSFATEGDTQYF
TRBV5-1	TRBJ2-1	NA	NA	TGCGCCAGCAGCTTGGCCCCGGGGACAACCTACAATGAGCAGTTCTTC	CASSLAPGTTYNEQFF
TRBV5-1	TRBJ2-5	NA	TRBD2	TGCGCCAGCAGCTTGACGACTAGCGGGTTGGGGGAGACCCAGTACTTC	CASSLTTSGLGETQYF
TRBV4-1	TRBJ1-5	few	TRBD1	TGCGCCAGCAGCCAAGAGGTTCGACAGGGGGGCAATCAGCCCCAGCATTTT	CASSQEVRQGGNQPQHF
TRBV27	TRBJ1-4	NA	NA	TGTGCCAGCAGTTTATGGGGGATGAATGAAAAACTGTTTTTT	CASSLWGMNEKLFF
TRBV5-1	TRBJ1-4	NA	NA	TGCGCCAGCCAACCCGCGGGGGTTAATGAAAAACTGTTTTTT	CASQPAGVNEKLFF
TRBV4-1	TRBJ1-3	NA	NA	TGCGCCAGCAGCCAAGAAGGCAGACCCTCTGGAAACACCATATATTTT	CASSQEGRPSGNTIYF
TRBV7-2	TRBJ1-1	few	NA	TGTGCCAGCAGGGAGGGACGGACGGGTGACACTGAAGCTTTCTTT	CASREGRTGDTEAFF
TRBV9	TRBJ2-3	once	NA	TGTGCCAGCAGCGTAGGAGGCGGCCGCAGCACAGATACGCAGTATTTT	CASSVGGGRSTDTQYF
TRBV12-3/TRBV12-4	TRBJ1-6	many	NA	TGTGCCAGCATCCGTTCGGGTGGCAGCGGCAATTCACCCCTCCACTTT	CASIRSGGSGNSPLHF
TRBV9	TRBJ2-2	NA	TRBD2	TGTGCCAGCAGCCCCTGGACTAGCGGGGGACGTGCCGGGGAGCTGTTTTTT	CASSPWTSGGRAGELFF
TRBV5-1	TRBJ1-1	NA	TRBD1	TGCGCCAGCAGCTTGAGCTCAGGGGGCACTGAAGCTTTCTTT	CASSLSSGGTEAFF
TRBV20-1	TRBJ2-3	NA	NA	TGCAGTGCTAGGGCCTCCATCCCTAGCACAGATACGCAGTATTTT	CSARASIPSTDTQYF
TRBV5-1	TRBJ1-1	few	NA	TGCGCCAGCAGCTTGGCAGTTTCTAACACTGAAGCTTTCTTT	CASSLAVSNTEAFF
TRBV3-1	TRBJ2-1	NA	TRBD2	TGTGCCAGCAGCCAAGGGTCGGGGACTAGCGACTACAATGAGCAGTTCTTC	CASSQGSGTSDYNEQFF
TRBV5-1	TRBJ2-1	NA	TRBD2	TGCGCCAGCAGCTTAGCGGGGGTACAAAATGAGCAGTTCTTC	CASSLAGVQNEQFF
TRBV20-1	TRBJ1-1	many	NA	TGCAGTGCTAGAGGGACGAACACTGAAGCTTTCTTT	CSARGTNTEAFF
TRBV29-1	TRBJ2-1	few	NA	TGCAGCGTTGGGTCAGCGTTCAATGAGCAGTTCTTC	CSVGSAFNEQFF
TRBV7-9	TRBJ2-1	NA	TRBD2	TGTGCCAGCAGCTTAGCGGCTCGAGCGGGGGGGTACAATGAGCAGTTCTTC	CASSLAARAGGYNEQFF
TRBV11-2	TRBJ2-2	NA	NA	TGTGCCAGCAGCACACAGTTCTTTGGCGGGGAGCTGTTTTTT	CASSTQFFGGELFF
TRBV11-1	TRBJ2-7	few	TRBD2	TGTGCCAGCAGCTATTCCGGGACTAGCGGCTGGTTTTCCTACGAGCAGTACTTC	CASSYSGTSGWFSYEQYF
TRBV29-1	TRBJ1-1	NA	NA	TGCAGCGTACGACCGCCCGTCCACACTGAAGCTTTCTTT	CSVRPPVHTEAFF
TRBV20-1	TRBJ2-3	NA	TRBD2	TGCAGTGCTAGCGGGACTACTGGCGTAAGCACAGATACGCAGTATTTT	CSASGTTGVSTDTQYF
TRBV6-4	TRBJ2-2	few	TRBD2	TGTGCCAGCAGTGCCGCTAGCGGGGGGATCTACGGGGAGCTGTTTTTT	CASSAASGGIYGELFF
TRBV3-1	TRBJ2-2	NA	NA	TGTGCCAGCAGCCAACTCAGGACTTCGAACACCGGGGAGCTGTTTTTT	CASSQLRTSNTGELFF
TRBV12-3/TRBV12-4	TRBJ2-7	NA	NA	TGTGCCAGCAGAGAAGACGGGCCCTACGAGCAGTACTTC	CASREDGPYEQYF
TRBV3-1	TRBJ2-1	few	NA	TGTGCCAGCAGCCAAGGCAGGCTGGTCAATGAGCAGTTCTTC	CASSQGRLVNEQFF
TRBV27	TRBJ1-5	NA	TRBD1	TGTGCCAGCAGTCCACGCAGGGGGTTTAGCAATCAGCCCCAGCATTTT	CASSPRRGFSNQPQHF
TRBV15	TRBJ1-5	once	TRBD1	TGTGCCACCAGCAGAGCTGGGACAGGATATAGCAATCAGCCCCAGCATTTT	CATSRAGTGYSNQPQHF
TRBV19	TRBJ2-7	few	TRBD1	TGTGCCAGTAGTTGGGCGGGACAGGGGTACGAGCAGTACTTC	CASSWAGQGYEQYF
TRBV5-5	TRBJ2-7	few	NA	TGTGCCAGCAGCTTGTTGGCGGGGAGCTCCTACGAGCAGTACTTC	CASSLLAGSSYEQYF
TRBV28	TRBJ1-1	NA	NA	TGTGCCAGCAGCCTCGGGGCAGTCCGGAGGGAAGCTTTCTTT	CASSLGAVRREAFF
TRBV4-1	TRBJ2-1	NA	TRBD2	TGCGCCAGCAGCCCGGGACTAGCGGCGTTCTACAATGAGCAGTTCTTC	CASSPGLAAFYNEQFF
TRBV3-1	TRBJ1-5	few	NA	TGTGCCAGCAGCCAAGGTCCCCAGCCCCAGCATTTT	CASSQGPQPQHF
TRBV5-1	TRBJ2-4	NA	NA	TGCGCCAGCAGCTTAAACAGTGAAAACATTCAGTACTTC	CASSLNSENIQYF
TRBV24-1	TRBJ2-1	NA	NA	TGTGCCACCAGTGGAAATCTAGCGAAACTCAATGAGCAGTTCTTC	CATSGNLAKLNEQFF
TRBV12-5	TRBJ1-5	few	NA	TGTGCTAGTGGTTTGGGACCGGGGCAGCATTTT	CASGLGPGQHF
TRBV29-1	TRBJ1-4	few	TRBD1	TGCAGCGTTGAGGACAGGGGTAATGAAAAACTGTTTTTT	CSVEDRGNEKLFF